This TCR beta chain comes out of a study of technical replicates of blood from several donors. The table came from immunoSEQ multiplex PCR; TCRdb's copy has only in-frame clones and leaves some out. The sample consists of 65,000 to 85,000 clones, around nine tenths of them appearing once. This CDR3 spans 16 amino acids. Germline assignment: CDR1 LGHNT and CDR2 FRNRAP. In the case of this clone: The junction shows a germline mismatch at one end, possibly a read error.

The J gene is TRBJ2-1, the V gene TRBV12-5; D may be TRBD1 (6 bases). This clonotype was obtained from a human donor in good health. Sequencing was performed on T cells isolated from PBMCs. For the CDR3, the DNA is TGTGCTAGTGGTTTGTCGACAGGTGGATTATACAATAAGCAGTTCTTC. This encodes CASGLSTGGLYNKQFF.